These 27 T cell receptor beta chains originate from one sample sequenced in a study of blood T cells in healthy people across ages. The use of a sample-barcoded 5' primer and a J-beta primer mix characterized a second PCR of roughly 6 to 12 cycles. TCRdb passed the 5' RACE reads through MiXCR, listing each CDR3 protein once. The data show around 800,000 distinct CDR3 sequences, with 40% to 65% seen just once and approximately 41% held by the top ten. The specimen was blood. The source of these receptors is a man aged 80 or over in good health.

V usage is TRBV7-2 and J usage is TRBJ1-4, with 7 bases fitting TRBD1. This CDR3 has 15 residues. J gave up 3 bases and V 3 bases, and 4 bases lay outside the gene matches. Germline V gene data show CDR1 as SGHTA and CDR2 as FQGNSA. CDR3 amino acids: CASSLRGTANEKLFF. The CDR3 nucleotides read TGTGCCAGCAGCTTGAGGGGGACAGCTAATGAAAAACTGTTTTTT.

V is TRBV4-2 and J is TRBJ2-6; D is unresolved. CDR3 size: 17 residues. With 0 bases removed from V and 0 bases from J, the gap between germline ends came to 9 bases. Germline V gene sequence: CDR1 LGHNA, CDR2 YNFKEQ. DNA for the CDR3: TGTGCCAGCAGCCAAGAACCGGGTTCCTCTGGGGCCAACGTCCTGACTTTC. Translated: CASSQEPGSSGANVLTF.

The sample holds a few counts of this clonotype. This chain joins TRBV20-1 and TRBJ2-5; 8 bases line up with TRBD1. CDR3 size: 17 residues. The germline CDR1 and CDR2 sequences are DFQATT and SNEGSKA (reference sequence). V shed 5 bases and J 4 bases; nucleotides not matched to a gene: 18. The DNA for the CDR3 is TGCAGTGCTGAAGACAGGGGAAGCTTCGCGGGTCGAGAGACCCAGTACTTC. Amino acids: CSAEDRGSFAGRETQYF.

In the case of this clonotype: An end of the junction does not agree with germline; a read error may underlie this. This rearrangement joins TRBV18 to TRBJ1-1; perhaps TRBD1 as D (6 bases). Germline CDR1 KGHSH, CDR2 LQKENI. This CDR3 region has 12 residues. CDR3 loop: CASAPARGQAFF. DNA for the CDR3: TGTGCCAGCGCACCAGCTCGGGGGCAAGCTTTCTTT. Full variable domain (outside the CDR3, taken from reference TRBV18 and TRBJ1-1): NAGVMQNPRHLVRRRGQEARLRCSPMKGHSHVYWYRQLPEEGLKFMVYLQKENIIDESGMPKERFSAEFPKEGPSILRIQQVVRGDSAAYFCASAPARGQAFFGQGTRLTVV.

The CDR3 DNA is TGTGCCACCAGCAGAGATGCGTCTAGTTCTTTCTACAATGAGCAGTTCTTC. Its protein product is CATSRDASSSFYNEQFF. The chain carries TRBV15 and TRBJ2-1; no clear D gene. There are 17 residues in the CDR3. The V gene lost 0 bases and the J gene lost 3 bases, with 15 bases spanning the gap. In germline, CDR1 is LNHNV, CDR2 YYDKDF (reference sequence). The variable domain in full, completed from reference TRBV15 and TRBJ2-1, reads DAMVIQNPRYQVTQFGKPVTLSCSQTLNHNVMYWYQQKSSQAPKLLFHYYDKDFNNEADTPDNFQSRRPNTSFCFLDIRSPGLGDTAMYLCATSRDASSSFYNEQFFGPGTRLTVL.

The J gene is TRBJ2-7, the V gene TRBV20-1; tentatively, D is TRBD2 (6 bases). The V end lost 0 bases, the J end lost 6 bases, and 27 bases lay between the germline ends. Per germline, CDR1 DFQATT and CDR2 SNEGSKA (reference sequence). The CDR3 is made up of 18 amino acids. CDR3 protein: CSARDQEGGLALWGEQYF. CDR3 DNA sequence: TGCAGTGCTAGAGATCAGGAGGGTGGGCTAGCGCTATGGGGCGAGCAGTACTTC.

The rearrangement uses TRBV11-1 and TRBJ2-3; a weak D match, TRBD1 (5 bases). The V and J ends lost 0 bases and 0 bases respectively, with 13 bases between them. CDR1 and CDR2 from the germline V gene are SGHAT and FQDESV (reference sequence). The CDR3 totals 17 residues. The CDR3 loop is CASSLATSGASTDTQYF. For the CDR3, the DNA is TGTGCCAGCAGCTTAGCTACGAGTGGGGCTAGCACAGATACGCAGTATTTT.

This chain uses TRBV27 with TRBJ2-3, with D perhaps matching TRBD1 or TRBD2 (6 bases each). The V end lost 2 bases, the J end lost 14 bases, and 23 bases lay between the germline ends. The length of the CDR3 is 15 residues. Germline assignment: CDR1 MNHEY and CDR2 SMNVEV (reference sequence). CDR3 residues: CASSLLGGGNRYAYF. CDR3 nucleotide sequence: TGTGCCAGCAGTTTACTGGGGGGCGGGAACAGATACGCGTATTTT.

This clonotype has a handful of counts. CDR3 nucleotides: TGTGCCAGCAGCTTACCCCCGGGGGGGCCGAGCTCCTACGAGCAGTACTTC. Its protein product is CASSLPPGGPSSYEQYF. The chain is built from TRBV7-9 and TRBJ2-7; TRBD2 aligns across 8 bases. The CDR3 contains 17 residues. Germline V gene sequence: CDR1 SEHNR, CDR2 FQNEAQ (reference sequence). The V segment lost 2 bases and the J segment 0 bases; nucleotides outside the gene matches: 9.

The gene calls are TRBV20-1 and TRBJ2-5, with a possible D match to TRBD2 (6 bases). The CDR3 spans 15 residues. Germline CDR1 is DFQATT and CDR2 is SNEGSKA (reference sequence). V lost 0 bases, J lost 11 bases, and 22 bases lay in between. DNA for the CDR3: TGCAGTGCTAGAGACCCGACTAGTGGGGTGGGGGAGCAGTACTTC. This codes for CSARDPTSGVGEQYF.

This clonotype was seen more than once but under ten times. V usage is TRBV7-6 and J usage is TRBJ2-3, with D hard to call. V gave up 1 base and J gave up 14 bases, with 19 bases separating them. The CDR3 contains 14 residues. Germline loops: CDR1 SGHVS, CDR2 FNYEAQ. The CDR3 spells CASSLVESSRYAYF. CDR3 in DNA: TGTGCCAGCAGCTTAGTGGAGTCTTCGAGATACGCGTATTTT.

The genes are TRBV4-1 and TRBJ1-4, with 8 positions matching TRBD1. CDR3 length: 14 amino acids. V lost 7 bases and J lost 4; bases outside the gene matches: 5. Germline lookup yields CDR1 MGHRA and CDR2 YSYEKL. The CDR3 DNA reads TGCGCCAGCAAGGGGACAGGCATTAATGAAAAACTGTTTTTT. This encodes CASKGTGINEKLFF.

The chain joins TRBV7-8 to TRBJ2-7; D not resolved. CDR1 is SGHVS and CDR2 is FQNEAQ in the germline V gene. This CDR3 comprises 15 residues. The V gene lost 5 bases and the J gene lost 6 bases, with 20 bases spanning the gap. The CDR3, as DNA: TGTGCCAGCAGCACCCAGAGAGTAAGGCAGTCCGAGCAGTACTTC. This codes for CASSTQRVRQSEQYF.

A note on this clonotype: The junction departs from the called germline gene at one end, perhaps through a read error. The chain combines TRBV10-3 with TRBJ2-3; D could derive from TRBD1 or TRBD2 (5 bases each). This CDR3 has 13 amino acids. The germline V gene encodes CDR1 ENHRY and CDR2 SYGVKD. The CDR3 reads CAIRVGAADTRYF. DNA for the CDR3: TGTGCCATCAGAGTCGGGGCGGCGGACACGCGGTATTTT.

The chain is built from TRBV20-1 and TRBJ1-1, with D perhaps TRBD1 (5 bases). The V end lost 3 bases, the J end lost 0 bases, and 5 bases lay between the germline ends. This CDR3 contains 12 residues. Germline V gene data show CDR1 as DFQATT and CDR2 as SNEGSKA (reference sequence). The CDR3 region has the DNA TGCAGTGCTAGGGGACTGAACACTGAAGCTTTCTTT. Translating gives CSARGLNTEAFF.

The CDR3 loop is CASSRGTGGTYGYTF. The DNA of the CDR3 is TGTGCCAGCAGTCGCGGGACAGGGGGGACCTATGGCTACACCTTC. The rearrangement joins TRBV6-2 or TRBV6-3 to TRBJ1-2; 11 bases are a match to TRBD1. V shed 5 bases and J 4 bases; nucleotides not matched to a gene: 6. Germline CDR1 MNHEY, CDR2 SVGEGT. CDR3 length equals 15 residues.

J is TRBJ2-7 and V is TRBV20-1, with 9 bases fitting TRBD2. The CDR3 is made up of 15 amino acids. Germline loops: CDR1 DFQATT, CDR2 SNEGSKA (reference sequence). With 0 bases clipped from V and 3 bases from J, the junction kept 6 bases outside the gene matches. DNA for the CDR3: TGCAGTGCTAGAGATGGGACTAGCTTGGTCTACGAGCAGTACTTC. Its translation: CSARDGTSLVYEQYF.

The CDR3 is CASTGEGANYGYTF. As DNA, the CDR3 is TGTGCCAGCACAGGAGAGGGCGCTAACTATGGCTACACCTTC. J is TRBJ1-2 and V is TRBV2; no definite D call. Germline V gene data show CDR1 as SNHLY and CDR2 as FYNNEI. Trimming took off 7 bases at V and 0 bases at J, with 12 bases between the two ends. The CDR3 contains 14 residues. The full variable domain, with the rest looked up from reference TRBV2 and TRBJ1-2, is EPEVTQTPSHQVTQMGQEVILRCVPISNHLYFYWYRQILGQKVEFLVSFYNNEISEKSEIFDDQFSVERPDGSNFTLKIRSTKLEDSAMYFCASTGEGANYGYTFGSGTRLTVV.

The chain carries TRBV10-3 and TRBJ2-5; TRBD1 agrees at 7 bases. The better agreement between TRBJ2-7 and the DNA end casts doubt on the J call. This CDR3 is 13 amino acids long. From germline, CDR1 is ENHRY and CDR2 SYGVKD. The CDR3 nucleotides are TGTGCCATCAGCAAACAGGGGAATGGCGAGCAGTACTTC. This encodes CAISKQGNGEQYF.

The chain combines TRBV6-4 with TRBJ2-3; TRBD2 matches 11 bases. Per the germline V gene, CDR1 is MRHNA and CDR2 is SNTAGT. CDR3 length equals 17 residues. Unmatched junction bases numbered 9, after V lost 2 bases and J lost 5 bases. CDR3 protein: CASSDGALAGVGDTQYF. In DNA, the CDR3 is TGTGCCAGCAGTGACGGGGCACTAGCGGGAGTTGGAGATACGCAGTATTTT.

The chain couples TRBV20-1 to TRBJ2-7; D might be TRBD1 (6 bases). The J call may be in error: the DNA end matches TRBJ2-1 better. There are 12 residues in the CDR3. Germline CDR1 reads DFQATT; CDR2 reads SNEGSKA (reference sequence). DNA of the CDR3: TGCAGTGTCAGGGGCGAGAACAATGAGCAGTTCTTC. This codes for CSVRGENNEQFF.

Points on this clonotype: As the CDR3 is not closed by the conserved phenylalanine or tryptophan, this likely results from a read error. The limits of the CDR3 on the DNA are not certain, so only TCRdb's listed CDR3 is given. The chain joins TRBV21-1 to TRBJ2-3. TRBV21-1 is listed as a pseudogene. The CDR3 contains 18 residues when both ends are counted. The CDR3 region is CASSKREERALAQIRSIL.

The chain joins TRBV5-1 to TRBJ1-5, with 8 nucleotides matching TRBD1. The V gene end was trimmed by 3 bases and the J gene end by 5 bases; junction bases not matched to a gene: 4. The CDR3 loop spans 14 amino acids. The V gene's germline CDR1 is SGHRS and CDR2 YFSETQ. CDR3 nucleotides: TGCGCCAGCAGCTCGACAGGGGTGGATCAGCCCCAGCATTTT. Its protein product is CASSSTGVDQPQHF.

The rearrangement links TRBV12-3 or TRBV12-4 to TRBJ1-2; TRBD1 agrees at 12 bases. The trim removed 5 bases at V and 6 bases at J, leaving 4 bases unmatched. The CDR3 runs 14 residues. CDR3 sequence (DNA): TGTGCCAGCAGTGGGACAGGGGGCTTCCATGGCTACACCTTC. It specifies CASSGTGGFHGYTF.

The chain carries TRBV7-9 and TRBJ1-6, with D perhaps TRBD1 (5 bases). Germline V gives CDR1 SEHNR, CDR2 FQNEAQ (reference sequence). V shed 7 bases and J shed 6 bases, with 22 bases lying between them. The CDR3 loop spans 17 amino acids. The CDR3 coding sequence is TGTGCCAGCAACTCTCTGGGGGGTGACATTCTTAATTCACCCCTCCACTTT. This translates into CASNSLGGDILNSPLHF.

The J gene is TRBJ1-1, the V gene TRBV29-1; D remains unclear. Trimming pared 7 bases from V and 0 bases from J, leaving 12 bases between. From germline, CDR1 is SQVTM and CDR2 ANQGSEA. The CDR3 has 13 amino acids. As DNA, the CDR3 is TGCAGCGGCCGACCCGACCTGAACACTGAAGCTTTCTTT. Translated: CSGRPDLNTEAFF.

The gene calls are TRBV3-1 and TRBJ1-1; D might be TRBD1 (6 bases). Trimming took off 0 bases at V and 8 bases at J, with 7 bases between the two ends. The length of the CDR3 is 12 residues. Per the germline V gene, CDR1 is LGHDT and CDR2 is YNNKEL (reference sequence). CDR3 nucleotide sequence: TGTGCCAGCAGCCAAGATAGGGGGGAAGCTTTCTTT. Amino acid sequence: CASSQDRGEAFF.